The rows below give T cell receptor beta chains drawn from one sample of a study of blood T cells in healthy people across ages. TCRdb ran MiXCR on the 5' RACE reads and lists one entry per CDR3 protein. The table lists about 780,000 distinct CDR3 sequences, about 45% of them singletons, with around 18% in the top ten. Specimen: blood. All receptors derive from a man older than 75 in good health. Both conserved end residues are part of each CDR3. The D gene is left open where the match is weak. Not all rows give a size; the values are once, few, many and, for expanded clones, a class.

>few|TRBV10-3|15|.|TRBJ1-5
CAISESRRGDQPQHF
TGTGCCATCAGTGAGTCTCGCAGGGGAGATCAGCCCCAGCATTTT
>.|TRBV10-3|13|.|TRBJ2-3
CAISQSSTDTQYF
TGTGCCATCAGCCAGTCTAGCACAGATACGCAGTATTTT
>.|TRBV2|16|TRBD2|TRBJ2-5
CASSKGLAGGQETQYF
TGTGCCAGCAGTAAAGGGCTAGCGGGAGGCCAAGAGACCCAGTACTTC
>.|TRBV20-1|12|TRBD2|TRBJ2-5
CSAGTSEDEQYF
TGCAGTGCTGGGACTAGCGAAGATGAGCAGTACTTC
>.|TRBV21-1|13|.|TRBJ2-7
CASSKDRGDEQYF
TGTGCCAGCAGCAAAGACAGGGGTGACGAGCAGTACTTC
>.|TRBV11-3|15|.|TRBJ2-5
CASSLAGLGQETQYF
TGTGCCAGCAGCCTAGCCGGGCTCGGCCAAGAGACCCAGTACTTC
>.|TRBV3-1|12|.|TRBJ2-1
CASGEGLDEQFF
TGTGCCAGCGGAGAGGGCTTGGATGAGCAGTTCTTC
>many|TRBV5-1|14|.|TRBJ1-6
CASSADPRDSPLHF
TGCGCCAGCAGCGCGGACCCGCGGGATTCACCCCTCCACTTT
>.|TRBV12-3/TRBV12-4|14|.|TRBJ2-7
CASSLQAVGGEQYF
TGTGCCAGCAGTCTCCAGGCTGTCGGCGGTGAGCAGTACTTC
>.|TRBV7-2|16|TRBD1|TRBJ2-5
CASSRGTGTYQETQYF
TGTGCCAGCAGCCGCGGGACAGGGACGTACCAAGAGACCCAGTACTTC
>.|TRBV28|14|.|TRBJ1-4
CASSRRGANEKLFF
TGTGCCAGCAGCCGACGGGGGGCTAATGAAAAACTGTTTTTT
>.|TRBV28|15|.|TRBJ1-5
CASRFTGLGNQPQHF
TGTGCCAGCAGATTTACAGGGCTGGGCAATCAGCCCCAGCATTTT
>few|TRBV20-1|14|TRBD1|TRBJ1-4
CSASMTGVDEKLFF
TGCAGTGCTTCTATGACAGGGGTTGATGAAAAACTGTTTTTT
>many|TRBV20-1|15|TRBD2|TRBJ2-7
CSAILPSSGGYEQYF
TGCAGTGCTATCCTACCGTCTAGCGGGGGCTACGAGCAGTACTTC
>.|TRBV27|14|TRBD1|TRBJ2-7
CACQRQGISYEQYF
TGCGCCTGCCAACGACAGGGTATATCCTACGAGCAGTACTTC
>many|TRBV2|13|.|TRBJ2-5
CASILRFPETQYF
TGTGCCAGCATTCTACGGTTTCCGGAGACCCAGTACTTC
>.|TRBV27|13|.|TRBJ2-1
CASSLWGQETQFF
TGTGCCAGCAGTTTATGGGGACAAGAGACCCAGTTCTTC
>many|TRBV12-3/TRBV12-4|12|.|TRBJ2-7
CASSFRGDEQYF
TGTGCCAGCAGTTTCCGGGGAGACGAGCAGTACTTC
>.|TRBV10-3|16|.|TRBJ2-5
CAISSPGTNFRETQYF
TGTGCCATCAGCTCTCCAGGGACAAACTTTCGAGAGACCCAGTACTTC
>many|TRBV29-1|14|TRBD2|TRBJ2-7
CSVERTSGRGEQYF
TGCAGCGTTGAGAGGACTAGCGGGAGAGGCGAGCAGTACTTC